This TCR beta chain stems from a study of molecular identifiers for immune sequencing clone quantification. Overall study findings and caveats: Detectable among some 1 million naive cells, according to reports, was Jurkat TCR RNA spiked in from one cell.

Sorted cells numbering 20,000 to 1,000,000, with 10%, 30% or 50% RNA, yielded the naive CD8 libraries. Remarks on this clonotype: Its antigen is not known.

The bulk TCR libraries were made with methods described before and with listed TCR primers. TCRdb passed the PCR reads through MiXCR, listing each CDR3 protein once. Of about 630,000 distinct CDR3 sequences in the sample, about 25% were seen once. This TCR was sampled from a human donor in good health. Some libraries in this study had Jurkat cell RNA spiked in. Sequences were obtained from naive CD8+ T cells from blood, with Jurkat cell RNA spiked in. Documented subset: FACS-sorted CD8+CD4-CCR7+CD45RA+ naive T cells.

The CDR3 DNA is TGTGCCAGCGCAGGGGTCAACGAGCAGTACTTC. This gives the protein CASAGVNEQYF. The chain joins TRBV12-3 or TRBV12-4 to TRBJ2-7, with D possibly TRBD1 on 6 matching bases. The CDR3 contains 11 residues. V was cut by 8 bases and J by 5 bases, with 10 bases left in between.